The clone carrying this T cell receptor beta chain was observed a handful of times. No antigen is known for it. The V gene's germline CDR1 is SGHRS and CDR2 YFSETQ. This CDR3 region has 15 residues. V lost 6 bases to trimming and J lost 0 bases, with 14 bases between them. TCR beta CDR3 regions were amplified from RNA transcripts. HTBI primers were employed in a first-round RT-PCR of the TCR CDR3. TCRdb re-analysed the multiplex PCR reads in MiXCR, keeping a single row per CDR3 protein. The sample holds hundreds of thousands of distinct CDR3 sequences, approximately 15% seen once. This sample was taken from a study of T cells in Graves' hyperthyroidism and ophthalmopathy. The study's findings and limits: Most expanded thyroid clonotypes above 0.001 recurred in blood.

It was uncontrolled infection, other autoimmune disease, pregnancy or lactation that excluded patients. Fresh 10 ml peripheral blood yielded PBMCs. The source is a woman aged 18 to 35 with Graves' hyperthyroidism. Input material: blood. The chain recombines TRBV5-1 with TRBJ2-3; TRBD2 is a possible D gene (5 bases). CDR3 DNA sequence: TGCGCCAGCACTAAGGCGACGGGGAGCACAGATACGCAGTATTTT. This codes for CASTKATGSTDTQYF.